The 15 T cell receptor beta chains below all came from one sample that was sequenced in a study of T cells in Graves' hyperthyroidism and ophthalmopathy. RNA transcripts were the template for amplifying TCR beta CDR3 regions. First-round RT-PCR of the TCR CDR3 relied on the HTBI primer set. TCRdb ran MiXCR on the multiplex PCR reads and lists one entry per CDR3 protein. The sample shows around 340,000 distinct CDR3 sequences, about 18% of them seen only once. Sequenced sample: blood. Source of these receptors: a woman younger than 45 with Graves' hyperthyroidism that later progressed to Graves' ophthalmopathy.

This clonotype appeared many times. The chain is built from TRBV30 and TRBJ2-7; D is unclear. V gave up 2 bases and J gave up 4 bases, with 15 bases separating them. The CDR3 covers 14 residues. The germline CDR1 and CDR2 sequences are GTSNPN and SVGIG (reference sequence). For the CDR3, the DNA is TGTGCCTGGAGTTCGGACGCAGAAGGATACGAGCAGTACTTC. Its protein is CAWSSDAEGYEQYF. Combining the CDR3 with reference TRBV30 and TRBJ2-7 gives the whole variable domain SQTIHQWPATLVQPVGSPLSLECTVEGTSNPNLYWYRQAAGRGLQLLFYSVGIGQISSEVPQNLSASRPQDRQFILSSKKLLLSDSGFYLCAWSSDAEGYEQYFGPGTRLTVT.

This clonotype was counted a few times. CDR3: CASSLNSYLDGANYGYTF. DNA for the CDR3: TGTGCCAGCAGTTTAAATTCATATTTGGACGGAGCTAACTATGGCTACACCTTC. The chain uses TRBV12-3 or TRBV12-4 and TRBJ1-2; D is unclear. CDR3 length: 18 amino acids. The V end was cut by 2 bases, the J end by 0 bases, with 19 bases between.

The chain carries TRBV7-9 and TRBJ2-5; the D is unclear. The CDR3 loop spans 14 amino acids. Deletions cut 5 bases from V and 2 bases from J, with 12 bases between. Per germline, CDR1 SEHNR and CDR2 FQNEAQ (reference sequence). This chain's CDR3 is CASSPGNKQETQYF. DNA for the CDR3: TGTGCCAGCAGCCCCGGTAACAAGCAAGAGACCCAGTACTTC. Filled out from reference TRBV7-9 and TRBJ2-5, the complete variable domain reads DTGVSQNPRHKITKRGQNVTFRCDPISEHNRLYWYRQTLGQGPEFLTYFQNEAQLEKSRLLSDRFSAERPKGSFSTLEIQRTEQGDSAMYLCASSPGNKQETQYFGPGTRLLVL.

This clonotype was observed at least ten times. V gene TRBV12-3 or TRBV12-4 combines with J gene TRBJ2-1; 15 nucleotides agree with TRBD2. The CDR3 has 21 residues. V shed 5 bases and J 6 bases; nucleotides not matched to a gene: 20. Written as DNA, the CDR3 is TGTGCCAGCAGTCCAAGTCGGACTAGCGGGAGGGCCGAGGAGCTAGGCAATGAGCAGTTCTTC. Residues: CASSPSRTSGRAEELGNEQFF.

On this clonotype: The junction does not match germline at one end; this may be a read error. V is TRBV6-5 and J is TRBJ1-5, with D maybe TRBD1 (5 bases). Germline V gives CDR1 MNHEY, CDR2 SVGAGI. CDR3 length: 15 residues. The DNA of the CDR3 is TGTGCCAACAGTTCCAGGGTTCAGCGTAATCAGCCCCAGCATTTT. Residues: CANSSRVQRNQPQHF.

This clonotype was detected only a few times. The chain employs TRBV7-2 and TRBJ1-5; the D gene is possibly TRBD1 (6 bases). CDR3 length: 14 residues. The germline V and J ends were trimmed by 5 bases and 7 bases, with 15 bases remaining between them. Germline CDR1 SGHTA, CDR2 FQGNSA. The CDR3 is CASSPTGFPQPQHF. The CDR3 DNA follows: TGTGCCAGCAGCCCGACAGGATTCCCCCAGCCCCAGCATTTT.

This clonotype was seen ten or more times. The rearrangement uses TRBV3-1 and TRBJ2-1; 13 positions match TRBD2. CDR3 size: 16 residues. From germline, CDR1 is LGHDT and CDR2 YNNKEL (reference sequence). The V segment lost 3 bases and the J segment 7 bases; nucleotides outside the gene matches: 6. As DNA, the CDR3 is TGTGCCAGCAGCCAGAACCCGGGACTAGCGGGGAATGAGCAGTTCTTC. Encoded protein: CASSQNPGLAGNEQFF.

This clonotype has only a few counts. This rearrangement joins TRBV20-1 to TRBJ1-6, with a possible D match to TRBD1 (6 bases). Trimming took 6 bases from V and 14 from J, leaving 20 bases between them. The CDR3 consists of 13 residues. The germline CDR1 and CDR2 sequences are DFQATT and SNEGSKA (reference sequence). CDR3 region: CSATPGAGTSLHF. The CDR3 nucleotides are TGCAGTGCGACACCAGGGGCCGGGACGTCCCTCCACTTT.

The chain joins TRBV5-1 to TRBJ2-7; 10 bases map to TRBD1. J was trimmed by 5 bases and V by 4 bases; bases with no gene match: 9. The CDR3 covers 15 residues. CDR1 is SGHRS and CDR2 is YFSETQ in the germline V gene. The CDR3 DNA reads as TGCGCCAGCAGCCTAGGGACAGGGGTGTTTCACGAGCAGTACTTC. This translates into CASSLGTGVFHEQYF.

The sample holds many counts of this clonotype. J is TRBJ1-5 and V is TRBV2; D is possibly TRBD1 (6 bases). Trimming cost V 4 bases and J 5 bases, with 12 bases left between them. Germline V gene lookup returns CDR1 SNHLY and CDR2 FYNNEI. This CDR3 is 14 amino acids long. The CDR3 reads CASSGTASYQPQHF. CDR3 nucleotide sequence: TGTGCCAGCAGTGGGACAGCATCGTATCAGCCCCAGCATTTT.

This clonotype was observed a few times. A read error may be the cause here, since a much bigger clone is one base away. The rearrangement joins TRBV27 to TRBJ2-3, with TRBD2 identical over 9 bases. CDR1 is MNHEY, CDR2 SMNVEV, per germline (reference sequence). The CDR3 totals 15 residues. The CDR3 nucleotides read TGTGCCGGCAGTTCAAGAAGCGGGAGGAAAGATACGCAGTATTTT. Translation gives CAGSSRSGRKDTQYF.

This clonotype was seen ten or more times. The V call is TRBV7-2, the J call TRBJ1-2; D not certain. Trimming pared 2 bases from V and 4 bases from J, leaving 5 bases between. The CDR3 is 12 amino acids. The V gene's germline CDR1 is SGHTA and CDR2 FQGNSA. The CDR3 DNA reads TGTGCCAGCAGCTTAAGCCTCTATGGCTACACCTTC. Translated, it gives CASSLSLYGYTF. The whole variable domain, filled in from reference TRBV7-2 and TRBJ1-2, reads GAGVSQSPSNKVTEKGKDVELRCDPISGHTALYWYRQSLGQGLEFLIYFQGNSAPDKSGLPSDRFSAERTGGSVSTLTIQRTQQEDSAVYLCASSLSLYGYTFGSGTRLTVV.

Of note for this clonotype: Likely a read error: the CDR3 ends without its conserved phenylalanine or tryptophan. The rearrangement links TRBV2 to TRBJ1-1, with a tentative D call TRBD1 (5 bases). Germline CDR1 reads SNHLY; CDR2 reads FYNNEI. The CDR3 runs to 14 residues. The CDR3 DNA sequence: TGTGCCAGCAGTGGGGGACCTATTAACACTGGAGCTTTCCTT. Protein product: CASSGGPINTGAFL.

J is TRBJ1-1 and V is TRBV12-3 or TRBV12-4; weak D call: TRBD1 (5 bases). CDR3 length equals 14 residues. Trimming removed 4 bases at V and 3 bases at J, with 12 bases between. The CDR3 sequence: CASSSRPRDTEAFF. The CDR3 region has the DNA TGTGCCAGCAGTTCTCGCCCCAGGGACACTGAAGCTTTCTTT.

This clonotype was seen ten or more times. This chain links TRBV27 with TRBJ2-5; maybe TRBD2 (6 bases). CDR1 and CDR2 from the germline V gene are MNHEY and SMNVEV (reference sequence). The CDR3 loop spans 16 amino acids. V was pared by 3 bases and J by 4 bases, with 18 bases between. The CDR3 DNA follows: TGTGCCAGCAGTTTCTACCGCGGGCGGGGCATAGAGACCCAGTACTTC. This translates into CASSFYRGRGIETQYF.